This T cell receptor (beta chain) was identified in a study of regulatory T cells in long-lasting Graves disease. Study context: The definition of persistent Graves' disease was over 5 years of antithyroid drugs with positive TSH receptor antibodies.

Relying on iRepertoire HTBI primers and Arm-PCR of CDR3 regions, the team built TCR beta libraries. MiXCR, applied by TCRdb to the multiplex PCR reads, yields one record per CDR3 protein. This sample yields some 430,000 distinct CDR3 sequences, of which around a fifth are seen a single time; about 7% belongs to the top ten. The CDR3 has 19 residues. The V and J ends lost 4 bases and 2 bases, in that order; junction bases with no gene match: 16. Germline V gene lookup returns CDR1 SGHKS and CDR2 YYEKEE (reference sequence). Notes on this clonotype: Its antigen is currently unknown.

General study results and limits: The study found lower TCR diversity in persistent Graves' patients than in newly diagnosed ones. Among samples with persistent disease, TRBV28, TRBJ1-2 and TRBJ2-5 were favored.

Time point of the sample: persistent/refractory GD, antithyroid drugs over 5 years with positive TRAb. The TCR library was prepared using RNA isolated from PBMCs. The authors drew patients from an endocrinology department in Xi'an, China. The chain carries TRBV5-5 and TRBJ1-5, with TRBD1 matching over 9 bases. The source was peripheral blood mononuclear cells (PBMCs), collected when the disease was refractory, from a patient treated with antithyroid drugs. The clonotype was recovered from a female donor with Graves disease. The CDR3 spells CASSKKQGAGALGNQPQHF. DNA of the CDR3: TGTGCCAGCAGCAAAAAACAGGGGGCGGGGGCTTTGGGCAATCAGCCCCAGCATTTT. Full variable domain (remainder filled in from reference TRBV5-5 and TRBJ1-5): DAGVTQSPTHLIKTRGQQVTLRCSPISGHKSVSWYQQVLGQGPQFIFQYYEKEERGRGNFPDRFSARQFPNYSSELNVNALLLGDSALYLCASSKKQGAGALGNQPQHFGDGTRLSIL.